The sequence of this T cell receptor beta chain was determined in a study of blood T cell repertoires in COVID-19. About the research overall: Specimens from acute and convalescent COVID-19 originated in the United States, Italy and Spain.

Unmatched junction bases numbered 5, after V lost 7 bases and J lost 5 bases. This CDR3 comprises 14 residues. Per germline, CDR1 SNHLY and CDR2 FYNNEI. Adults between roughly 18 and 95 years of age took part from under 30 US areas. Two consecutive negative NP/OP PCR tests, clearance, or resolved symptoms defined Cohort 3 recovery. Profiled with immunoSEQ multiplex PCR; TCRdb holds only in-frame clones, not every one. The sample holds approximately 300,000 clones; under 95% are singletons and the top ten take roughly 2.5%. This receptor was identified in a man aged 60 to 69 who had recovered from COVID-19. V and J are TRBV2 and TRBJ1-2; 12 bases are shared with TRBD1. Sequencing used PBMCs or T cells enriched from blood (not recorded which). In DNA form, the CDR3 reads TGTGCCAGCACCGGGACAGGGGGCGGGTATGGCTACACCTTC. Translating gives CASTGTGGGYGYTF.